Included here is one TCR beta chain sequence, with context. This record belongs to a study of cytomegalovirus exposure and HLA in healthy donors. PCR involved 60 Vbeta and 13 Jbeta primers. The table came from immunoSEQ multiplex PCR; TCRdb's copy has only in-frame clones and leaves some out. Of around 130,000 clones listed, 70% to 85% are singletons. The CDR3 totals 15 residues. The germline V gene has CDR1 SGHRS and CDR2 YFSETQ. The sequence derives from a man aged 45-65 years in good health and CMV-seronegative. Sequences were obtained from PBMCs. The chain has TRBV5-1 and TRBJ2-5, with a weak D call TRBD2 (6 bases). The DNA end is a closer match to TRBJ2-7, so the J assignment may be wrong. The CDR3 sequence is CASSLSYGGFYEQYF. CDR3 coding DNA: TGCGCCAGCAGCTTATCCTACGGGGGTTTCTACGAGCAGTACTTC.